This T cell receptor beta chain was recovered during a study of blood T cells in healthy people across ages (dated by TCRdb to about 2015). Describing the broader study: In model experiments, template switching captured about one uniquely barcoded TCR beta cDNA molecule for every two T cells. The donors were split into four age groups: young (average about 15 years), middle-aged (about 40), aged (roughly 65) and long-lived (over 75). The study measured age-related changes in TCR beta repertoire diversity using deep sequencing normalized with unique cDNA molecular identifiers. Using the same blood draw, the study looked at two additional independent replicas of 1 million unique cDNA reads for two donors, one aged 18 to 30 and the other aged 80 or older. To avoid experimental bias, donors of different ages were spread randomly across the sequencing lanes. Findings and caveats that apply to the study as a whole: Compared with the aged group, the long-lived group had more naive CD4+ T cells, fewer expanded clones and increased TCR diversity, suggesting age selection. Estimates of total diversity based on one million sequenced T cells were considered lower bounds and underestimates. As age increased, observed TCR beta diversity per million T cells dropped in a roughly linear way, and a significant reduction was already evident by age around 41. Because donor CMV infection status was unknown, age-related changes in expanded clonotypes were potentially confounded. Observed TCR beta diversity correlated strongly with the percentage of naive T cells measured by flow cytometry. Bulk unsorted PBMC profiling prevented conclusive comparison of naive and antigen-experienced compartments.

For this clonotype: No antigen is known for it. Base qualities are not at hand, and no much larger clone is one base apart.

The 39 donors, aged about 6 to 90 years, were systemically healthy Caucasian individuals from Russia. Each donor gave ten milliliters of peripheral blood, drawn into EDTA-treated Vacutainer tubes. Ficoll-Paque density-gradient centrifugation was used to isolate PBMCs, with at least 6.5 million per sample. Trizol reagent was used to extract total RNA from PBMCs, with at least 5.5 micrograms per sample. The percentages of naive CD45RAhigh/CD27high T cells were determined by flow cytometry on a PBMC aliquot from every donor. The CDR3 numbers 15 residues from cysteine through phenylalanine. The CDR3 DNA has 45 bases and is translated from base 1. The junction carries 11 bases between V and J, which are trimmed by 0 bases and 3 bases respectively. CDR1 LGHNA and CDR2 YNFKEQ are derived from the germline V gene. The library came from 5' RACE. Sequencing relied on an Illumina HiSeq 2500. The second PCR ran for roughly 7 to 12 cycles and used a J-beta primer mix along with a sample-barcoded 5' primer. Each TCR beta cDNA molecule received a unique molecular identifier from a template-switch 5' adaptor carrying 12 random nucleotides. Each sample yielded at least 2.5 million CDR3-containing paired-end reads. The Mint cDNA synthesis kit, primed by a TRBC-specific oligonucleotide, was used to synthesize first-strand cDNA from all RNA. After uracil-DNA glycosylase treatment, a first 18-cycle PCR used universal primers M1SS and BC2_uni_R on all cDNA. The original methods were these. For normalization, 1 million high-quality reads, each with a distinct molecular identifier, were randomly selected from each sample. Instead of being binned into consensus sequences, reads with shared molecular identifiers were discarded. MiTCR, run with a Q25 quality threshold and the strictest error-elimination algorithm, handled CDR3 identification, clonotype clustering and error correction. A nonparametric unseen species model with Euler transformation was used to estimate a lower bound on total TCR beta diversity. TCRdb cleaned the public reads at Q25 with fastp, built clones with MiXCR and kept in-frame beta chains. Each CDR3 protein appears once, grouped with its most common genes and DNA. These V and J calls are TCRdb output, not the study's own analysis. This sample has roughly 800,000 distinct CDR3 sequences in its table, and 55% to 70% of those were observed once. Jointly, the top ten make up approximately 20% of the sample.

Sequenced material: blood. This TCR was recovered from a young man in good health. The chain is assembled from TRBV4-2 and TRBJ1-1; the D region possibly corresponds to TRBD1 (5 bases align). The DNA reads TGTGCCAGCAGCCAAGACTGGGGAGGGGACACTGAAGCTTTCTTT. It specifies CASSQDWGGDTEAFF.